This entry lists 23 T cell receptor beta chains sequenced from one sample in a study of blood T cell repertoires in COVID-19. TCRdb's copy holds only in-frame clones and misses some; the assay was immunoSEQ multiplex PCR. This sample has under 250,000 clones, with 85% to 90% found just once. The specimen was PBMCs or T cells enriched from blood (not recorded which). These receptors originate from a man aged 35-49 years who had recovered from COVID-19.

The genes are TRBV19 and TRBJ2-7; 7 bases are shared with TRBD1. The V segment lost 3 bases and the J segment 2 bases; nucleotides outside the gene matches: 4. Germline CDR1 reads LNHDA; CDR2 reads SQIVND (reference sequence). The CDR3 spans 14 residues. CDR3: CASSIGQETYEQYF. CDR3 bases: TGTGCCAGTAGTATCGGACAGGAGACCTACGAGCAGTACTTC.

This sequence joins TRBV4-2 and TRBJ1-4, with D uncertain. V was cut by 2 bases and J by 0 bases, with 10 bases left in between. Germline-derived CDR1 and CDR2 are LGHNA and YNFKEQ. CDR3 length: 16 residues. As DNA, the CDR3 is TGTGCCAGCAGCCAACCCTCTGTAGCAACTAATGAAAAACTGTTTTTT. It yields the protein CASSQPSVATNEKLFF.

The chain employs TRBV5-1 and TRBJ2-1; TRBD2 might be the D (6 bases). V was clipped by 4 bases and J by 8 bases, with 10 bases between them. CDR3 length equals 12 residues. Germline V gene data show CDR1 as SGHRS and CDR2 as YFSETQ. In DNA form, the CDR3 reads TGCGCCAGCAGCGGGACTTTTGATGAGCAGTTCTTC. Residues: CASSGTFDEQFF.

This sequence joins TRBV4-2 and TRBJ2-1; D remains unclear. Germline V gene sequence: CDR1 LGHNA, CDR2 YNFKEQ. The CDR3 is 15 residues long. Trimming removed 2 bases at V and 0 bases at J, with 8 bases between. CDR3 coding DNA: TGTGCCAGCAGCCAATTCCTTAGCTCCTACAATGAGCAGTTCTTC. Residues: CASSQFLSSYNEQFF.

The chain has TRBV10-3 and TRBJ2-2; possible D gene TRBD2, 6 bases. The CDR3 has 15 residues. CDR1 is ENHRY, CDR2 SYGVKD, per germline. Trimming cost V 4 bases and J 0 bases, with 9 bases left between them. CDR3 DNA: TGTGCCATCAGTGTCGGGAGCGCGAACACCGGGGAGCTGTTTTTT. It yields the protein CAISVGSANTGELFF.

CDR3 sequence (DNA): TGCAGCGTTGCCCACAGGGACAATGAGCAGTTCTTC. Amino acids: CSVAHRDNEQFF. The chain couples TRBV29-1 to TRBJ2-1; a possible D gene is TRBD1 (6 bases). Trimming shortened V by 4 bases and J by 5 bases, and 9 bases separated the two germline ends. The CDR3 sequence is 12 residues long. Germline values: CDR1 SQVTM, CDR2 ANQGSEA.

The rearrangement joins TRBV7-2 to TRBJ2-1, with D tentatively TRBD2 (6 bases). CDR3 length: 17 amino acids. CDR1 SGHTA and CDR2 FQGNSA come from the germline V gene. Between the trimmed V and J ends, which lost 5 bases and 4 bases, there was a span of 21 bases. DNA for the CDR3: TGTGCCAGCAGCCCACCCCCTCTAGCGTACTCTTACAATGAGCAGTTCTTC. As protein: CASSPPPLAYSYNEQFF.

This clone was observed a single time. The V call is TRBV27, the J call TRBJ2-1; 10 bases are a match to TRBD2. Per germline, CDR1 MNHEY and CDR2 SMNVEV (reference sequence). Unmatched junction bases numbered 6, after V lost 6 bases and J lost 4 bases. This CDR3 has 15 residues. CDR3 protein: CASRALAGPYNEQFF. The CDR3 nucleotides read TGTGCCAGCAGAGCACTAGCGGGGCCGTACAATGAGCAGTTCTTC.

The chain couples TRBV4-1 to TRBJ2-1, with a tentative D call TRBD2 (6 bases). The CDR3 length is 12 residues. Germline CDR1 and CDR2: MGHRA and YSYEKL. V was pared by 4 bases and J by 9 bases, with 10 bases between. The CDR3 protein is CASSRGETEQFF. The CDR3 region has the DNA TGCGCCAGCAGCCGGGGGGAGACTGAGCAGTTCTTC.

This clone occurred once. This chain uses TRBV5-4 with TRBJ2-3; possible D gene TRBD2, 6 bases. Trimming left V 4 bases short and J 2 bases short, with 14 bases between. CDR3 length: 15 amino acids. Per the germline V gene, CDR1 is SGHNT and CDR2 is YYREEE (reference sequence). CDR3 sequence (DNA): TGTGCCAGCAGCCCAGGAACGGACTACACAGATACGCAGTATTTT. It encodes CASSPGTDYTDTQYF.

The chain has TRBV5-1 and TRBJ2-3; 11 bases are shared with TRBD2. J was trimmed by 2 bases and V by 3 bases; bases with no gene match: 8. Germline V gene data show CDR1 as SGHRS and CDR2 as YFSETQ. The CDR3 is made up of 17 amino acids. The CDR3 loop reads CASSWVASGGYTDTQYF. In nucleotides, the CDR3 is TGCGCCAGCAGCTGGGTGGCTAGCGGGGGGTACACAGATACGCAGTATTTT.

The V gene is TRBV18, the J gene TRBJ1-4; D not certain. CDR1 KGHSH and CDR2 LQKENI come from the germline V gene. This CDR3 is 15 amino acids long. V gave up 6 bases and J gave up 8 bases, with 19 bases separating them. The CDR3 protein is CASSLRYGEEEKLFF. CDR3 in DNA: TGTGCCAGCTCCCTACGATACGGGGAGGAAGAAAAACTGTTTTTT.

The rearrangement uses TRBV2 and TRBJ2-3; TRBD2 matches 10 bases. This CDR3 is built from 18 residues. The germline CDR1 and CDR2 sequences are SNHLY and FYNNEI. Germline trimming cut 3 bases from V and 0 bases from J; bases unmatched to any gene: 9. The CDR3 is CASSDGLAGDSSTDTQYF. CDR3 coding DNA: TGTGCCAGCAGTGATGGCCTAGCGGGAGACTCTAGCACAGATACGCAGTATTTT.

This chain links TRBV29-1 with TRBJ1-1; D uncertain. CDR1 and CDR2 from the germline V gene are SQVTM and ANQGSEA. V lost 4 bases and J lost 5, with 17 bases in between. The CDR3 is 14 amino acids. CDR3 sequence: CSVGFSRRVTEAFF. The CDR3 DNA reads TGCAGCGTTGGGTTTTCAAGGCGGGTTACTGAAGCTTTCTTT.

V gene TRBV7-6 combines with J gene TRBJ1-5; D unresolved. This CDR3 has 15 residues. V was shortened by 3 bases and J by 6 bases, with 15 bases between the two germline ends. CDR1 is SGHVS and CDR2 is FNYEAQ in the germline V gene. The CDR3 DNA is TGTGCCAGCAGCTTGGGCAACAGCTCACCTCAGCCCCAGCATTTT. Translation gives CASSLGNSSPQPQHF.

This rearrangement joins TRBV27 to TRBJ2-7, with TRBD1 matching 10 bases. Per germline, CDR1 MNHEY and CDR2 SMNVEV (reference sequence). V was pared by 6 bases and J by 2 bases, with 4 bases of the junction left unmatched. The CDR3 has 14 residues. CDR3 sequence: CASRRTGGTYEQYF. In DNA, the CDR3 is TGTGCCAGCAGACGGACAGGGGGTACCTACGAGCAGTACTTC.

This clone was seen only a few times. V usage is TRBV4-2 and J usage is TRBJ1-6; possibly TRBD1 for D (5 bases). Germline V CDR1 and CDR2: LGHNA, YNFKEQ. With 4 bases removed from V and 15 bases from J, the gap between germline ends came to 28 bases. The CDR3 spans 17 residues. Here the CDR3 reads CASSPQQADLVGTGLHF. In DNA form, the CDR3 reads TGTGCCAGCAGCCCGCAGCAGGCCGACCTGGTGGGAACAGGCCTCCACTTT.

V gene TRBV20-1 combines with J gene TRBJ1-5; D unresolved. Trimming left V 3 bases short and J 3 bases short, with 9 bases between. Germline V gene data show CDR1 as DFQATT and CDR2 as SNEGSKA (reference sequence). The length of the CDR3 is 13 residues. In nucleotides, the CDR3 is TGCAGTGCTAGTATACTCCCCAATCAGCCCCAGCATTTT. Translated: CSASILPNQPQHF.

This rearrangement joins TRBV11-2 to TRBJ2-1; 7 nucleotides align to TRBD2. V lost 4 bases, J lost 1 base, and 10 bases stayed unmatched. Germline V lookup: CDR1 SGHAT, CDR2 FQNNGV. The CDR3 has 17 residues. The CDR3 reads CASSWSRRGVSYNEQFF. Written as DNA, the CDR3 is TGTGCCAGCAGCTGGAGCCGCCGGGGGGTGTCCTACAATGAGCAGTTCTTC.

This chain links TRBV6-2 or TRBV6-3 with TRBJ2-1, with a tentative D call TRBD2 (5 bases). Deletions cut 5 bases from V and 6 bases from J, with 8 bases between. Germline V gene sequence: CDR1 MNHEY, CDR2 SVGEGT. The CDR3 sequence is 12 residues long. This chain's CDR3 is CASSVGVNEQFF. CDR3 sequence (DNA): TGTGCCAGCAGTGTGGGAGTCAATGAGCAGTTCTTC.

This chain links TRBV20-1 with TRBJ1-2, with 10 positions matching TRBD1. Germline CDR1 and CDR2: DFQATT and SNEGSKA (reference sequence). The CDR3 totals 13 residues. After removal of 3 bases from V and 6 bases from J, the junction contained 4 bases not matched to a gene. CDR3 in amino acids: CSASRQGADGYTF. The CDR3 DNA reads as TGCAGTGCTAGTAGACAGGGGGCGGATGGCTACACCTTC.

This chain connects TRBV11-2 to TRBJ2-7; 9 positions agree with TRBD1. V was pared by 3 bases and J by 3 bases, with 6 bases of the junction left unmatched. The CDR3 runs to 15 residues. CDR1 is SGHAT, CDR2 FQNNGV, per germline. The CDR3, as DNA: TGTGCCAGCAGCTTTCCGGGACAGGGAGTCTACGAGCAGTACTTC. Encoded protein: CASSFPGQGVYEQYF.

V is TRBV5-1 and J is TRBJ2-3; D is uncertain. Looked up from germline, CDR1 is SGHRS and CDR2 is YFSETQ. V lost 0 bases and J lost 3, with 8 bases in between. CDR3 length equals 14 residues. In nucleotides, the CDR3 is TGCGCCAGCAGCTTGGATCTAGTTACAGATACGCAGTATTTT. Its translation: CASSLDLVTDTQYF.